The present entry profiles one T cell receptor beta chain with its context. What it binds is unknown. This sample is drawn from a study of T cells expressing NK-cell markers. Across the study: Among eight sequenced donors, seven carried HCMV seropositivity while one was seronegative.

Study-wide results and limits: In several donors, dominant NKG2C+ clonotypes were roughly 1.0-7.0% of CD8+ T cells.

TCRdb reanalyzed the 5' RACE reads and collapses them to one entry per CDR3 protein, without DNA. Its table lists fewer than 550,000 distinct CDR3 sequences. Germline V gene sequence: CDR1 MNHEY, CDR2 SMNVEV (reference sequence). This CDR3 comprises 17 residues. The chain combines TRBV27 with TRBJ1-3. Sequencing was done on a sample of blood T cells: a sorted CD56 or NKG2C T cell subset, CD4+ or CD8+ T cells, or bulk PBMC T cells (not recorded which). The sequence derives from a woman aged 45-65 years in good health. The CDR3 region is CASSLSAATHSGNTIYF.